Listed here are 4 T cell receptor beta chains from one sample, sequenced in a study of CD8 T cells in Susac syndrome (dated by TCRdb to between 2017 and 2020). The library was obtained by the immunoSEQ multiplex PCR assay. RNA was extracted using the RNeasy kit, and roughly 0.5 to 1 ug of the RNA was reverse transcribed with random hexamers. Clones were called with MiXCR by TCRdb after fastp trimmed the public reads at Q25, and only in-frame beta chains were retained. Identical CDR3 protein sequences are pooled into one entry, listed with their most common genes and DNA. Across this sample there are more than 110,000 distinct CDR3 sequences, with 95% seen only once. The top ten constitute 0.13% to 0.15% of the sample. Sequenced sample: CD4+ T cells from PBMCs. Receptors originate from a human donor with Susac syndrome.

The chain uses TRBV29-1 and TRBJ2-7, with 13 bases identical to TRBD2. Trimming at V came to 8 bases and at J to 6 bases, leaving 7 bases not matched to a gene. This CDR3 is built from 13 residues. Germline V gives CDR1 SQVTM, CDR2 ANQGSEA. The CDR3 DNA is TGCAGCTTTCGGACTAGCGGGAGATCCGAGCAGTACTTC. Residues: CSFRTSGRSEQYF.

The CDR3 sequence: CASRTTSGGAHEQFF. The CDR3 DNA reads TGTGCCAGCAGGACGACTAGCGGGGGGGCCCATGAGCAGTTCTTC. The chain recombines TRBV7-9 with TRBJ2-1; 14 bases fit TRBD2. Unmatched junction bases numbered 6, after V lost 6 bases and J lost 8 bases. CDR3 length equals 15 residues. Germline-derived CDR1 and CDR2 are SEHNR and FQNEAQ (reference sequence).

The CDR3 DNA is TGCAGTGCTAGAGTTCTTGGGACGCAGGATGGCTACACCTTC. Amino acids: CSARVLGTQDGYTF. V usage is TRBV20-1 and J usage is TRBJ1-2; D may be TRBD1 (5 bases). The CDR3 runs 14 residues. With 1 base removed from V and 6 bases from J, the gap between germline ends came to 15 bases. CDR1 is DFQATT and CDR2 is SNEGSKA in the germline V gene (reference sequence).

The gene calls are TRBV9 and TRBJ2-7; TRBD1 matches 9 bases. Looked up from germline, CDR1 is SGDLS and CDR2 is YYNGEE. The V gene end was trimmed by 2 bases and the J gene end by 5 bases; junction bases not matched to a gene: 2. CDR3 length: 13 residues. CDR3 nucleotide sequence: TGTGCCAGCAGCGTGGGACAGGGCAACGAGCAGTACTTC. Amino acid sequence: CASSVGQGNEQYF.